This T cell receptor beta chain was sequenced in a study of cytotoxic CD8 clonotypes in ibrutinib-treated CLL. Sequencing used immunoSEQ multiplex PCR; TCRdb keeps in-frame clones, though not all of them. The profile shows just over 200,000 clones, more than 75% of them singletons. There are a few counts of this clone. This receptor was obtained from a human donor with chronic lymphocytic leukemia. The sample in question was PBMCs, obtained after 12 months of ibrutinib treatment.

The CDR3 coding sequence is TGTGCCAGCAATGGCACCCCGCCGCAAGAGACCCAGTACTTC. Its protein product is CASNGTPPQETQYF. The V and J genes are TRBV28 and TRBJ2-5; D unresolved. The CDR3 is 14 residues long. CDR1 and CDR2 from the germline V gene are MDHEN and SYDVKM. V dropped 7 bases and J dropped 2 bases, with 14 bases sitting between them.